Following are 23 T cell receptor beta chains from one sample sequenced in a study of Ad26.COV2.S vaccination and SARS-CoV-2 variants (dated by TCRdb to the early 2020s). The sample's treatment or condition, from its label and the paper: about 20 received Ad26.COV2.S at low or high dose, single or two shots; a few received placebo; per-sample allocation not given. Repertoires of vaccine and placebo recipients were sequenced from samples taken on day 63 after the first injection. Library preparation employed the immunoSEQ multiplex PCR assay. TCRdb retrieved this table from immuneACCESS and kept in-frame rearrangements only. Not all clones are present; in checked studies, unresolved V genes account for under half, and no reason is known for the remainder. The sample table shows approximately 400,000 clones, and about 85% are seen once. The biggest ten clones account for 3.3% of the sample. Here the sequenced sample was peripheral blood, taken in a trial of Ad26.COV2.S vaccine versus placebo. The receptor source for this set is a person between 18 and 65 years old who received the Ad26.COV2.S COVID-19 vaccine or a placebo.

V usage is TRBV12-5 and J usage is TRBJ1-6; D is undetermined. Per the germline V gene, CDR1 is LGHNT and CDR2 is FRNRAP. The CDR3 length is 15 residues. Trimming cost V 4 bases and J 6 bases, with 13 bases left between them. The CDR3 loop reads CASGSPTSFNSPLHF. In nucleotides, the CDR3 is TGTGCTAGTGGTTCCCCGACAAGTTTTAATTCACCCCTCCACTTT.

This clone has a handful of counts. The chain couples TRBV7-2 to TRBJ1-2; 7 bases align to TRBD1. The CDR3 runs 13 residues. The V gene end was trimmed by 5 bases and the J gene end by 2 bases; junction bases not matched to a gene: 2. The V gene's germline CDR1 is SGHTA and CDR2 FQGNSA. CDR3 bases: TGTGCCAGCAGCCCACAGGGGAACTATGGCTACACCTTC. It yields the protein CASSPQGNYGYTF.

This clone was observed a single time. The chain is built from TRBV6-5 and TRBJ2-7; 7 bases align to TRBD1. J lost 0 bases, V lost 2 bases, and 4 bases had no gene match. Germline CDR1 reads MNHEY; CDR2 reads SVGAGI. The CDR3 contains 15 residues. CDR3 in amino acids: CASSYTGEISYEQYF. In DNA, the CDR3 is TGTGCCAGCAGTTACACAGGGGAGATCTCCTACGAGCAGTACTTC.

The chain employs TRBV5-5 and TRBJ1-1; a weak D match, TRBD1 (5 bases). V dropped 1 base and J dropped 6 bases, with 13 bases sitting between them. The germline V gene encodes CDR1 SGHKS and CDR2 YYEKEE (reference sequence). This CDR3 spans 14 amino acids. CDR3 protein: CASSLQGISAEAFF. The CDR3 DNA reads as TGTGCCAGCAGCTTGCAGGGAATTAGCGCTGAAGCTTTCTTT. Filled out from reference TRBV5-5 and TRBJ1-1, the complete variable domain reads DAGVTQSPTHLIKTRGQQVTLRCSPISGHKSVSWYQQVLGQGPQFIFQYYEKEERGRGNFPDRFSARQFPNYSSELNVNALLLGDSALYLCASSLQGISAEAFFGQGTRLTVV.

The V and J genes are TRBV6-2 or TRBV6-3 and TRBJ2-2, with a weak D call TRBD1 (6 bases). This CDR3 region has 17 residues. Germline CDR1 is MNHEY and CDR2 is SVGEGT. Deletions cut 0 bases from V and 3 bases from J, with 14 bases between. The CDR3, as DNA: TGTGCCAGCAGTTACTCGACAGGAGACCACTACACCGGGGAGCTGTTTTTT. Translation: CASSYSTGDHYTGELFF.

This sequence joins TRBV2 and TRBJ2-1; 8 bases line up with TRBD2. Germline V CDR1 and CDR2: SNHLY, FYNNEI. V was clipped by 4 bases and J by 3 bases; unmatched bases: 2. The CDR3 is 14 residues long. The CDR3 DNA reads as TGTGCCAGCAGTGCGGGGACTAGCTACAATGAGCAGTTCTTC. Encoded protein: CASSAGTSYNEQFF. The full variable domain, in which reference TRBV2 and TRBJ2-1 provide the parts outside the CDR3, is EPEVTQTPSHQVTQMGQEVILRCVPISNHLYFYWYRQILGQKVEFLVSFYNNEISEKSEIFDDQFSVERPDGSNFTLKIRSTKLEDSAMYFCASSAGTSYNEQFFGPGTRLTVL.

The chain joins TRBV6-5 to TRBJ2-5, with a possible D match to TRBD1 (5 bases). Germline values: CDR1 MNHEY, CDR2 SVGAGI. The CDR3 totals 12 residues. Trimming removed 3 bases from V and 5 bases from J, with 7 bases in between. CDR3 protein: CASSYQGETQYF. CDR3 in DNA: TGTGCCAGCAGTTATCAGGGTGAGACCCAGTACTTC.

The V call is TRBV2, the J call TRBJ2-7, with 10 nucleotides matching TRBD2. Germline values: CDR1 SNHLY, CDR2 FYNNEI. CDR3 length: 17 amino acids. V shed 2 bases and J 4 bases; nucleotides not matched to a gene: 11. The CDR3 region has the DNA TGTGCCAGCAGTGAAAACCTAGCGGGAGTAGTTATTTACGAGCAGTACTTC. Amino acid sequence: CASSENLAGVVIYEQYF.

The chain couples TRBV18 to TRBJ2-7; 7 bases fit TRBD2. Germline V gene sequence: CDR1 KGHSH, CDR2 LQKENI. This CDR3 contains 15 residues. After removal of 5 bases from V and 4 bases from J, the junction contained 11 bases not matched to a gene. CDR3 nucleotide sequence: TGTGCCAGCTCAATCGCGCGGGGGAGACCTTACGAGCAGTACTTC. Encoded protein: CASSIARGRPYEQYF.

The chain carries TRBV3-1 (or the pseudogene TRBV3-2) and TRBJ1-2; possibly TRBD1 for D (6 bases). Trimming pared 0 bases from V and 10 bases from J, leaving 9 bases between. The CDR3 length is 12 residues. Germline V gene lookup returns CDR1 LGHDT and CDR2 YNNKEL (reference sequence). CDR3 in amino acids: CASSQDRGAYTF. CDR3 sequence (DNA): TGTGCCAGCAGCCAAGATCGGGGGGCCTACACCTTC.

The gene calls are TRBV4-1 and TRBJ2-1; 7 bases fit TRBD1. The CDR3 is made up of 15 amino acids. The germline V gene encodes CDR1 MGHRA and CDR2 YSYEKL. The junction had 11 bases not matched to a gene; V was cut back by 4 bases and J by 8 bases. The CDR3 sequence: CASSRTTGAEDEQFF. CDR3 sequence (DNA): TGCGCCAGCAGCCGAACAACAGGGGCCGAGGATGAGCAGTTCTTC.

The chain combines TRBV5-6 with TRBJ1-2; 7 positions match TRBD1. After removal of 3 bases from V and 8 bases from J, the junction contained 4 bases not matched to a gene. The length of the CDR3 is 12 residues. CDR1 is SGHDT, CDR2 YYEEEE, per germline. The CDR3 loop reads CASSYDRAGYTF. The CDR3 DNA sequence: TGTGCCAGCAGCTATGACAGGGCCGGCTACACCTTC.

The J gene is TRBJ2-1, the V gene TRBV9; 8 bases map to TRBD1. V was pared by 3 bases and J by 1 base, with 3 bases of the junction left unmatched. This CDR3 contains 15 residues. Germline V gene lookup returns CDR1 SGDLS and CDR2 YYNGEE. CDR3 loop: CASSGQGRSYNEQFF. In nucleotides, the CDR3 is TGTGCCAGCAGCGGACAGGGGCGTTCCTACAATGAGCAGTTCTTC. Together with reference TRBV9 and TRBJ2-1, the CDR3 gives the full variable domain: DSGVTQTPKHLITATGQRVTLRCSPRSGDLSVYWYQQSLDQGLQFLIQYYNGEERAKGNILERFSAQQFPDLHSELNLSSLELGDSALYFCASSGQGRSYNEQFFGPGTRLTVL.

The chain is built from TRBV5-4 and TRBJ2-7; no firm D call. CDR3 length: 14 residues. Germline V gene sequence: CDR1 SGHNT, CDR2 YYREEE (reference sequence). Trimming took 4 bases from V and 3 from J, leaving 14 bases between them. The CDR3 DNA sequence: TGTGCCAGCAGCATTGCAGGCACGGACTACGAGCAGTACTTC. Amino acids: CASSIAGTDYEQYF.

The chain uses TRBV7-2 and TRBJ2-3, with 12 positions matching TRBD2. J gave up 3 bases and V 1 base, and 8 bases lay outside the gene matches. Germline V lookup: CDR1 SGHTA, CDR2 FQGNSA. CDR3 length equals 18 residues. The CDR3 bases are TGTGCCAGCAGCTTAGAACTAGCGGGGGGAGGTAGGACAGATACGCAGTATTTT. Encoded protein: CASSLELAGGGRTDTQYF.

This rearrangement joins TRBV28 to TRBJ2-6; D not resolved. V was shortened by 6 bases and J by 0 bases, with 9 bases between the two germline ends. The CDR3 length is 15 residues. Germline values: CDR1 MDHEN, CDR2 SYDVKM. CDR3 DNA sequence: TGTGCCAGCAGCATGATCAGCTCTGGGGCCAACGTCCTGACTTTC. This sequence encodes CASSMISSGANVLTF.

The V call is TRBV25-1, the J call TRBJ2-7; a possible D gene is TRBD1 (5 bases). V gave up 8 bases and J gave up 2 bases, with 16 bases separating them. Germline V gene data show CDR1 as MGHDK and CDR2 as SYGVNS. This CDR3 has 14 amino acids. CDR3 region: CASRSAGPPYEQYF. The CDR3 nucleotides are TGTGCCAGCCGATCGGCAGGGCCCCCCTACGAGCAGTACTTC.

The chain's CDR3 is CASSFQGANGYTF. The CDR3 coding sequence is TGTGCCAGCAGCTTTCAGGGGGCGAATGGCTACACCTTC. The chain has TRBV7-9 and TRBJ1-2; 8 bases line up with TRBD1. J lost 6 bases, V lost 3 bases, and 3 bases had no gene match. The CDR3 is 13 amino acids. From germline, CDR1 is SEHNR and CDR2 FQNEAQ (reference sequence).

A single count supports this clone. The rearrangement uses TRBV5-1 and TRBJ2-7; perhaps TRBD1 as D (5 bases). V lost 0 bases, J lost 5 bases, and 15 bases lay in between. CDR1 SGHRS and CDR2 YFSETQ come from the germline V gene. This CDR3 comprises 15 residues. The CDR3 DNA is TGCGCCAGCAGCTTGGAGCCAGGGTTAATACACGAGCAGTACTTC. It yields the protein CASSLEPGLIHEQYF.

The CDR3 nucleotides are TGCGCCAGCAGCTTACCTAGCGACTACAATGAGCAGTTCTTC. As protein: CASSLPSDYNEQFF. The rearrangement uses TRBV5-1 and TRBJ2-1, with D possibly TRBD2 on 6 matching bases. This CDR3 spans 14 amino acids. The V and J ends lost 2 bases and 3 bases respectively, with 9 bases between them. The germline V gene encodes CDR1 SGHRS and CDR2 YFSETQ.

The J gene is TRBJ1-2, the V gene TRBV5-1, with D perhaps TRBD1 (6 bases). The CDR3 loop spans 14 amino acids. Deletions cut 4 bases from V and 5 bases from J, with 15 bases between. Per the germline V gene, CDR1 is SGHRS and CDR2 is YFSETQ. In nucleotides, the CDR3 is TGCGCCAGCAGCCTCGGGGACACCTATTATGGCTACACCTTC. It translates to CASSLGDTYYGYTF. Based on the CDR3 plus reference TRBV5-1 and TRBJ1-2, the full variable domain is KAGVTQTPRYLIKTRGQQVTLSCSPISGHRSVSWYQQTPGQGLQFLFEYFSETQRNKGNFPGRFSGRQFSNSRSEMNVSTLELGDSALYLCASSLGDTYYGYTFGSGTRLTVV.

This sequence joins TRBV4-1 and TRBJ2-7; 10 bases map to TRBD2. V shed 0 bases, J shed 4 bases, and the junction held 6 bases outside the gene matches. This CDR3 region has 16 residues. Germline-derived CDR1 and CDR2 are MGHRA and YSYEKL. The CDR3 coding sequence is TGCGCCAGCAGCCAAGATAGGCTAGCGGGAGTGTACGAGCAGTACTTC. Protein product: CASSQDRLAGVYEQYF.

The chain is built from TRBV18 and TRBJ1-1; TRBD1 is a possible D gene (6 bases). The V and J ends lost 3 bases and 1 base respectively, with 12 bases between them. Germline loops: CDR1 KGHSH, CDR2 LQKENI. The CDR3 contains 15 residues. CDR3 nucleotide sequence: TGTGCCAGCTCACCCCTTGGGGGCTCGAACACTGAAGCTTTCTTT. Encoded protein: CASSPLGGSNTEAFF. Based on the CDR3 plus reference TRBV18 and TRBJ1-1, the full variable domain is NAGVMQNPRHLVRRRGQEARLRCSPMKGHSHVYWYRQLPEEGLKFMVYLQKENIIDESGMPKERFSAEFPKEGPSILRIQQVVRGDSAAYFCASSPLGGSNTEAFFGQGTRLTVV.